This TCR beta chain was observed in a study of blood T cells in healthy people across ages. The study's findings and limits: Reliance upon unsorted PBMCs precluded definitive naive versus antigen-experienced comparison.

All donors came from Russia, were Caucasian and healthy, and spanned ages about 6 to 95. Isolation of PBMCs gave at least 7 million cells per sample. The use of a sample-barcoded 5' primer and a J-beta primer mix characterized a second PCR of about 7 to 12 cycles. The template-switch adaptor, which had 12 random nucleotides, put a tag on each cDNA molecule. TCRdb re-called the 5' RACE reads with MiXCR, one entry per CDR3 protein. Among approximately 830,000 distinct CDR3 sequences listed, 60% to 80% were seen once. There are 14 residues in the CDR3. Germline lookup yields CDR1 MNHEY and CDR2 SVGEGT. Details on this clonotype: Its antigen is unidentified.

This chain uses TRBV6-2 or TRBV6-3 with TRBJ2-7; tentatively, D is TRBD1 (5 bases). Gene TRBJ2-5 matches the end of the DNA better, so the J call may be wrong. This sequence originates from a man under 40 in good health. The sequenced sample was blood. The CDR3 bases are TGTGCCAGCAGTTACTTGACAGCCCAAGAGACCCAGTACTTC. It yields the protein CASSYLTAQETQYF.